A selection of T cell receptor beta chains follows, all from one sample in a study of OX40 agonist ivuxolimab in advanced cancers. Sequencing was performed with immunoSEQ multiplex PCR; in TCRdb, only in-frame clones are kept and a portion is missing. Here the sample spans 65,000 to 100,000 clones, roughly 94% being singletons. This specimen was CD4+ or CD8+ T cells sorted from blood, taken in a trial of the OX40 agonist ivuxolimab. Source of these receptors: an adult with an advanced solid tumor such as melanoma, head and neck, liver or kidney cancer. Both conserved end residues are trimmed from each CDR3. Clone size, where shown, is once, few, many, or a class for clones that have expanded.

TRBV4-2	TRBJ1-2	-	ASSQGGADGYT
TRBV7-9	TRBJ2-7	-	ASSLKGTNSYEQY
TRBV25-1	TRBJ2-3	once	ASSARDDITDTQY
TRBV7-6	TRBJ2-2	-	ASSLDRSQLF
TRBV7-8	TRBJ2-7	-	ASLRRGFSYEQY
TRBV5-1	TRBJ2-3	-	ASSLGQGNPGTDTQY
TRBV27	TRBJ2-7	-	ASSLKRSYEQY
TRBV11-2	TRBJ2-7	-	ASSYGTVYTYEQY
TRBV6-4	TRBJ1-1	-	ASSPGEEGNTEAF
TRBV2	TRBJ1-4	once	ATLGGDKNEKLF
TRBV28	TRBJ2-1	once	ASSKQAGAPYNEQF
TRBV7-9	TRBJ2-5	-	ASSPLWAAGGPPQETQY
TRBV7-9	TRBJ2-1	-	ASSLVPSGYNEQF